This TCR beta chain was captured in a study of radiotherapy plus CTLA-4 blockade in lung cancer. Sequencing used immunoSEQ multiplex PCR; TCRdb keeps in-frame clones, though not all of them. The sample records fewer than 70,000 clones, less than 80% being singletons. The receptor's source is a human donor with non-small cell lung cancer who had a complete response to radiotherapy plus ipilimumab. The input for sequencing was peripheral blood, taken from a patient treated with radiotherapy plus ipilimumab.

CDR3 amino acids: CASSPYHSYNEQFF. The CDR3 coding sequence is TGTGCCAGCAGCCCGTACCACTCCTACAATGAGCAGTTCTTC. The chain joins TRBV7-2 to TRBJ2-1; D gene ambiguous. Germline V gene sequence: CDR1 SGHTA, CDR2 FQGNSA. Trimming removed 5 bases from V and 0 bases from J, with 8 bases in between. The CDR3 has 14 residues.